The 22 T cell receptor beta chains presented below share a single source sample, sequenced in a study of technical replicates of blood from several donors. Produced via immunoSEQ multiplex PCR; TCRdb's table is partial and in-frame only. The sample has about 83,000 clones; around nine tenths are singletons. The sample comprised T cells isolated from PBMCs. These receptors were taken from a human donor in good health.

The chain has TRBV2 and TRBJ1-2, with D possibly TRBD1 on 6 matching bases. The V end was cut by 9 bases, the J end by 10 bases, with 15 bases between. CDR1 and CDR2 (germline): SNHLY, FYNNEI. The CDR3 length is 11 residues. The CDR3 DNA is TGTGCCAGGTACACAGGGCGCGACTACACCTTC. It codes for CARYTGRDYTF.

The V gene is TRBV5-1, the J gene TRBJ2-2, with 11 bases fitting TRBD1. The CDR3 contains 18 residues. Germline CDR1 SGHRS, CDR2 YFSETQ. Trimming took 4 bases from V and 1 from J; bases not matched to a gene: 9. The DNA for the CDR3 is TGCGCCAGCAGCCCCGGACAGGGGGCGGTAAGGAACACCGGGGAGCTGTTTTTT. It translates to CASSPGQGAVRNTGELFF.

The CDR3 DNA sequence: TGCGCCAGCAGTCAATCGATGGACAGGGGTGGCTACACCTTC. Its translation is CASSQSMDRGGYTF. The rearrangement links TRBV23-1 to TRBJ1-2, with 9 bases fitting TRBD1. TRBV23-1 is designated an ORF whose function remains uncertain. J gave up 7 bases and V 0 bases, and 3 bases lay outside the gene matches. The CDR3 runs 14 residues.

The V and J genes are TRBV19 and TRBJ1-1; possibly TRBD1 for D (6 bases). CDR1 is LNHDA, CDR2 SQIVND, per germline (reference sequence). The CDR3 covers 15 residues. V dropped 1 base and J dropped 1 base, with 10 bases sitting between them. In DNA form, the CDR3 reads TGTGCCAGTAGTATAGCGCAAGGGGGGAACACTGAAGCTTTCTTT. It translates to CASSIAQGGNTEAFF.

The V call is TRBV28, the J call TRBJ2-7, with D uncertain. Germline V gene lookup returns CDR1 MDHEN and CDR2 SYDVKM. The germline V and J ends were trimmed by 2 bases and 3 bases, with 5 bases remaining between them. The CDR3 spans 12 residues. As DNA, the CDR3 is TGTGCCAGCAGTTTACTAAGCTACGAGCAGTACTTC. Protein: CASSLLSYEQYF.

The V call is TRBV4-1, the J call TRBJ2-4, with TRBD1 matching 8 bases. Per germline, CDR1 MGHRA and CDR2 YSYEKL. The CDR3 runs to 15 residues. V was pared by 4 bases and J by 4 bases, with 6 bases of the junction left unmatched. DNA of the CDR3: TGCGCCAGCAGCCCTGGACAGGGTACAAAAAACATTCAGTACTTC. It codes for CASSPGQGTKNIQYF.

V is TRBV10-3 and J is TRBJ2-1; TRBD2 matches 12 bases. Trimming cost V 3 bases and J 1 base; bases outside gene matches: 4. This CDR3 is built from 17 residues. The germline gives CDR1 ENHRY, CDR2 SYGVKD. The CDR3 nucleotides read TGTGCCATCAGTGATTCTAGCGGGAGGGTATCCTACAATGAGCAGTTCTTC. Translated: CAISDSSGRVSYNEQFF.

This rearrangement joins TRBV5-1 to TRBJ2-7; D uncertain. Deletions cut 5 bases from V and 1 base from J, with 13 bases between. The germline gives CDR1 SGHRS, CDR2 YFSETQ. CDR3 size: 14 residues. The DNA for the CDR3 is TGCGCCAGCAGACCCGCAGCGCGGTCCTACGAGCAGTACTTC. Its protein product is CASRPAARSYEQYF.

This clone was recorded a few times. This CDR3 reads CARLPDSMNTEAFF. The CDR3 DNA follows: TGTGCCAGACTACCGGACAGCATGAACACTGAAGCTTTCTTT. This rearrangement joins TRBV30 to TRBJ1-1; a weak D match, TRBD1 (6 bases). V gave up 8 bases and J gave up 0 bases, with 16 bases separating them. Germline assignment: CDR1 GTSNPN and CDR2 SVGIG (reference sequence). The CDR3 extends over 14 amino acids. The full variable domain, with the rest looked up from reference TRBV30 and TRBJ1-1, is SQTIHQWPATLVQPVGSPLSLECTVEGTSNPNLYWYRQAAGRGLQLLFYSVGIGQISSEVPQNLSASRPQDRQFILSSKKLLLSDSGFYLCARLPDSMNTEAFFGQGTRLTVV.

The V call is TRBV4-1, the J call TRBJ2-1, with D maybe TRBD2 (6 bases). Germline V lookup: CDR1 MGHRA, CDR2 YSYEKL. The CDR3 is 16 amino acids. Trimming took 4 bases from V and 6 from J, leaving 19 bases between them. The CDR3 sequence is CASSPVGGGTVNEQFF. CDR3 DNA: TGCGCCAGCAGCCCAGTAGGTGGCGGGACTGTCAATGAGCAGTTCTTC.

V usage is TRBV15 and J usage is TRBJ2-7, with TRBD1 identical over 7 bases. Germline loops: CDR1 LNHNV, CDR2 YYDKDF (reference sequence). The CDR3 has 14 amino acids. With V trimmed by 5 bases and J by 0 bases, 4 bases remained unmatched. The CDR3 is CATSETGASYEQYF. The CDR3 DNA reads TGTGCCACCAGCGAAACAGGGGCCTCCTACGAGCAGTACTTC. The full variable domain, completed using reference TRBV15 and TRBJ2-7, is DAMVIQNPRYQVTQFGKPVTLSCSQTLNHNVMYWYQQKSSQAPKLLFHYYDKDFNNEADTPDNFQSRRPNTSFCFLDIRSPGLGDTAMYLCATSETGASYEQYFGPGTRLTVT.

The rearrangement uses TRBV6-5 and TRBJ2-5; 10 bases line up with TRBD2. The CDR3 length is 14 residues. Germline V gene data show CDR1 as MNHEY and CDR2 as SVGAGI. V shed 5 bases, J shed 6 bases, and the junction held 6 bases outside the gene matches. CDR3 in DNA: TGTGCCAGCAGTCTGGGACTAGCGTTACAGACCCAGTACTTC. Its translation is CASSLGLALQTQYF.

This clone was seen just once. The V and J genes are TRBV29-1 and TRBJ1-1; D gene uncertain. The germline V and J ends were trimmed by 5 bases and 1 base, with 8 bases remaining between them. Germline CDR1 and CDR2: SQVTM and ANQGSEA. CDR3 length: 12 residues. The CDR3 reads CSVPGWNTEAFF. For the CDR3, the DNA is TGCAGCGTTCCCGGGTGGAACACTGAAGCTTTCTTT.

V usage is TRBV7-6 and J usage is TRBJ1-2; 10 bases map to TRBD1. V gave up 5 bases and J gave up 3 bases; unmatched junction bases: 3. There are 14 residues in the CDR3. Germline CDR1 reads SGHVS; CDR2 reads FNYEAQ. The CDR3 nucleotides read TGTGCCAGCAGCCGTGGGACAGGGGACTATGGCTACACCTTC. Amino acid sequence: CASSRGTGDYGYTF.

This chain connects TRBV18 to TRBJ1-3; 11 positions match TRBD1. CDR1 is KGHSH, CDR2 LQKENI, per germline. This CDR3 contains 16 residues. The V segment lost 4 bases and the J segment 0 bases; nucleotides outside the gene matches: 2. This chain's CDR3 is CASSRTGGTSGNTIYF. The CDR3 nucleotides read TGTGCCAGCTCACGGACAGGGGGCACCTCTGGAAACACCATATATTTT. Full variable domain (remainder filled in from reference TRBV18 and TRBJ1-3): NAGVMQNPRHLVRRRGQEARLRCSPMKGHSHVYWYRQLPEEGLKFMVYLQKENIIDESGMPKERFSAEFPKEGPSILRIQQVVRGDSAAYFCASSRTGGTSGNTIYFGEGSWLTVV.

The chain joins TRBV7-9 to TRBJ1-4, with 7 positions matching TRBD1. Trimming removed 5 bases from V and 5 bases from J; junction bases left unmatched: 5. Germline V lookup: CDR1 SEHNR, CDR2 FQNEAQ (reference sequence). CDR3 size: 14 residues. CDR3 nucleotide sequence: TGTGCCAGCAGCCCGGGACAGTCAAATGAAAAACTGTTTTTT. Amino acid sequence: CASSPGQSNEKLFF.

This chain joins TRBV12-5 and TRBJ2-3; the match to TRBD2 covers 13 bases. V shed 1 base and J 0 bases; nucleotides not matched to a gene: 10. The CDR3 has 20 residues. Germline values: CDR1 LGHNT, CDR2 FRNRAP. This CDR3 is CASGLERTSGGVPSTDTQYF. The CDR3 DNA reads TGTGCTAGTGGTTTGGAACGCACTAGCGGGGGGGTACCTAGCACAGATACGCAGTATTTT.

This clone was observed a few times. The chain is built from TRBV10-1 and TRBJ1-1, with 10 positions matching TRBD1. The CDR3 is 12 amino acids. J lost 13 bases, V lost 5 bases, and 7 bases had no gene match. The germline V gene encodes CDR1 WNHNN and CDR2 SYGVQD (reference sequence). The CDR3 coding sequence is TGCGCCAGCAGTAAGGACAGGGGGAAGGGTTTCTTT. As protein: CASSKDRGKGFF.

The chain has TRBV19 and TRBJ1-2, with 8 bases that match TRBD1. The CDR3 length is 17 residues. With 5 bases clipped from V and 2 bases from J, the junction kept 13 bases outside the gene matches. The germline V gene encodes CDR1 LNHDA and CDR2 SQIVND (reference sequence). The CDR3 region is CASSDLQGAIPNYGYTF. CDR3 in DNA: TGTGCCAGTAGTGATCTGCAGGGGGCGATCCCAAACTATGGCTACACCTTC.

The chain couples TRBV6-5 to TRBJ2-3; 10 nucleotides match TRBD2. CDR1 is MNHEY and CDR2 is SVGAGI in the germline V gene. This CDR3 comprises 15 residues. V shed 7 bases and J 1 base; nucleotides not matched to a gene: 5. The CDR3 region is CASTLAGGRTDTQYF. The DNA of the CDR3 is TGTGCCAGCACGTTAGCGGGGGGCCGCACAGATACGCAGTATTTT.

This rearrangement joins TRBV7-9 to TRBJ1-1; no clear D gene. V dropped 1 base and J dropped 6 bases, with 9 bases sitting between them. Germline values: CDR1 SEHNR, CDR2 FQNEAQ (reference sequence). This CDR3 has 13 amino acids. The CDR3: CASSLVGRAEAFF. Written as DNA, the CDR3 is TGTGCCAGCAGCTTAGTTGGTCGCGCTGAAGCTTTCTTT. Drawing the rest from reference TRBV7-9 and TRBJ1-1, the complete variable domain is DTGVSQNPRHKITKRGQNVTFRCDPISEHNRLYWYRQTLGQGPEFLTYFQNEAQLEKSRLLSDRFSAERPKGSFSTLEIQRTEQGDSAMYLCASSLVGRAEAFFGQGTRLTVV.

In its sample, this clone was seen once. DNA of the CDR3: TGTGCCACCAGCAGATCAGCGTGGGACAGGGGGACGAATTCGAACACCGGGGAGCTGTTTTTT. It specifies CATSRSAWDRGTNSNTGELFF. This chain uses TRBV15 with TRBJ2-2; 11 bases are a match to TRBD1. CDR3 length: 21 amino acids. V shed 2 bases and J 0 bases; nucleotides not matched to a gene: 14. Germline V gene sequence: CDR1 LNHNV, CDR2 YYDKDF (reference sequence).